This T cell receptor beta chain came from a study of T-cell memory formation after mild COVID-19. The CDR3 is made up of 16 amino acids. The V segment lost 2 bases and the J segment 0 bases; nucleotides outside the gene matches: 2. Looked up from germline, CDR1 is MNHEY and CDR2 is SVGAGI. A single record per CDR3 protein comes from TCRdb applying MiXCR to the 5' RACE reads. This sample has around 300,000 distinct CDR3 sequences; 12% to 15% occur once, and the top ten carry 20% to 25%. The gene calls are TRBV6-5 and TRBJ2-3; 10 bases match TRBD2. The source material was PBMCs or a T cell subset sorted from them (not recorded which). This TCR was sampled from a man younger than 30 who had mild COVID-19 (a few samples of this study predate the infection). Cell type and time point are not known. The CDR3 region has the DNA TGTGCCAGCAGTTACCGAGCGGGGGGGAGCACAGATACGCAGTATTTT. It translates to CASSYRAGGSTDTQYF.